Listed below are T cell receptor beta chains from one sample, sequenced in a study of Graves' ophthalmopathy and Graves' hyperthyroidism. TCRdb called the multiplex PCR reads again in MiXCR, with one record for every CDR3 protein. The sample records fewer than 350,000 distinct CDR3 sequences, roughly 15% being singletons. Sample: peripheral blood. Receptor source: an adult man with Graves' ophthalmopathy. The CDR3 runs from the conserved cysteine through the conserved F or W. Fields, in order: V gene, J gene, clone size, D gene, CDR3 protein, CDR3 DNA. D genes are given only for firm matches. Clone size appears in some rows only: once, few, many, or a class for an expanded clone.

>TRBV7-2|TRBJ2-5|many|-
CASSWRQAQETQYF
TGTGCCAGCAGCTGGAGACAGGCCCAGGAGACCCAGTACTTC
>TRBV6-1|TRBJ2-6|many|-
CASRGHRGFSGANALTF
TGTGCCAGCAGGGGACATAGGGGATTCTCTGGGGCCAACGCCCTGACTTTC
>TRBV3-1|TRBJ2-7|many|TRBD2
CASSWGLAGMQYF
TGTGCCAGCAGCTGGGGACTAGCGGGGATGCAGTACTTC
>TRBV6-2/TRBV6-3|TRBJ2-3|many|TRBD2
CASSGTSGTGGDTQYF
TGTGCCAGCAGTGGGACTAGCGGGACCGGCGGAGATACGCAGTATTTT
>TRBV5-1|TRBJ2-7|many|TRBD1
CASSLEDRVYEQYF
TGCGCCAGCAGCTTAGAGGACAGGGTATACGAGCAGTACTTC
>TRBV5-1|TRBJ1-1|many|-
CASSLSVSVNTEAFF
TGCGCCAGCAGCTTGAGTGTATCAGTGAACACTGAAGCTTTCTTT
>TRBV5-4|TRBJ2-5|-|-
CASSLEAVGETQYF
TGTGCCAGCAGCTTAGAAGCGGTTGGGGAGACCCAGTACTTC
>TRBV6-1|TRBJ1-1|-|-
CASSHFGGAEAFF
TGTGCCAGCAGCCACTTCGGGGGCGCTGAAGCTTTCTTT
>TRBV20-1|TRBJ2-7|many|TRBD2
CSARLRGGLYEQYF
TGCAGTGCTAGGTTGCGGGGGGGCCTTTACGAGCAGTACTTC
>TRBV12-3/TRBV12-4|TRBJ1-1|few|TRBD1
CASSLGQGTTEAFF
TGTGCCAGCAGTTTGGGACAGGGAACTACTGAAGCTTTCTTT
>TRBV9|TRBJ2-7|many|-
CASSVAPGTSYEQYF
TGTGCCAGCAGCGTAGCCCCCGGGACTTCCTACGAGCAGTACTTC
>TRBV2|TRBJ1-6|many|-
CATNTGDSPLHF
TGTGCCACTAACACGGGGGATTCACCCCTCCACTTT
>TRBV28|TRBJ2-6|many|TRBD1
CASSFPGTGGSPAPSGANVLTF
TGTGCCAGCAGTTTCCCCGGGACAGGGGGATCGCCCGCCCCCTCTGGGGCCAACGTCCTGACTTTC
>TRBV3-1|TRBJ2-7|many|TRBD1
CASSQWDSSSYEQYF
TGTGCCAGCAGCCAATGGGACAGCTCCTCCTACGAGCAGTACTTC
>TRBV30|TRBJ2-7|many|TRBD1
CAWSVGTGGYEQYF
TGTGCCTGGAGTGTAGGGACAGGGGGGTACGAGCAGTACTTC
>TRBV27|TRBJ1-3|many|-
CASSLSGRQASSGNTIYF
TGTGCCAGCAGTTTATCCGGCAGACAGGCTAGCTCTGGAAACACCATATATTTT
>TRBV18|TRBJ1-1|few|-
CASSPRDGGTEAFF
TGTGCCAGCTCACCCAGAGACGGGGGTACTGAAGCTTTCTTT
>TRBV11-2|TRBJ1-2|many|TRBD1
CASTPQPGQLNYGYTF
TGTGCCAGCACCCCCCAGCCGGGACAGCTTAACTATGGCTACACCTTC
>TRBV15|TRBJ2-6|many|-
CATAPGSSGANVLTF
TGTGCCACCGCCCCGGGTAGCTCTGGGGCCAACGTCCTGACTTTC
>TRBV5-1|TRBJ1-4|many|-
CASSLTVGEELFF
TGCGCCAGCAGCCTGACGGTGGGCGAGGAACTGTTTTTT
>TRBV6-1|TRBJ2-4|-|TRBD1
CASSAPGQAKNIQYF
TGTGCCAGCAGTGCCCCGGGACAGGCCAAAAACATTCAGTACTTC
>TRBV6-1|TRBJ2-7|many|-
CASSVRVNPTYEQYF
TGTGCCAGCAGTGTCCGGGTCAACCCTACCTACGAGCAGTACTTC
>TRBV5-1|TRBJ1-6|many|-
CASSPERASPLHF
TGCGCCAGCAGCCCGGAGAGGGCCTCACCCCTCCACTTT
>TRBV4-1|TRBJ2-4|many|-
CASSLIMERQPKNIQYF
TGCGCCAGCAGCCTCATCATGGAACGACAACCCAAAAACATTCAGTACTTC
>TRBV2|TRBJ2-1|many|TRBD2
CASTWTSYEQFF
TGTGCCAGCACTTGGACTAGCTATGAGCAGTTCTTC
>TRBV10-3|TRBJ2-7|many|TRBD2
CAISESLAGGPYEQYF
TGTGCCATCAGTGAGTCGCTAGCGGGAGGTCCTTACGAGCAGTACTTC
>TRBV12-3/TRBV12-4|TRBJ2-5|-|TRBD1
CASRRPDREETQYF
TGTGCCAGCAGACGACCCGACAGGGAAGAGACCCAGTACTTC
>TRBV5-1|TRBJ1-2|many|-
CASSLKAAEGYTF
TGCGCCAGCAGCTTGAAGGCGGCGGAAGGCTACACCTTC
>TRBV6-5|TRBJ1-2|-|-
CASSTQTGHIGYTF
TGTGCCAGCAGTACTCAGACAGGTCATATCGGCTACACCTTC
>TRBV2|TRBJ1-5|many|-
CASSARGYSNQPQHF
TGTGCCAGCAGTGCTAGGGGATATAGCAATCAGCCCCAGCATTTT
>TRBV28|TRBJ1-2|many|TRBD1
CASSPRGQPTNYGYTF
TGTGCCAGCAGCCCCCGGGGACAGCCGACTAACTATGGCTACACCTTC
>TRBV6-2/TRBV6-3|TRBJ2-5|many|-
CASSYGQTQYF
TGTGCCAGCAGTTACGGGCAGACCCAGTACTTC